These 2 T cell receptor beta chains came from one sample sequenced in a study of blood T cell repertoires in COVID-19. Repertoires were generated with immunoSEQ multiplex PCR, while TCRdb's copy carries only in-frame clones and drops some. The data hold hundreds of thousands of clones, with approximately 91% observed a single time. Sequencing used peripheral blood. The source is a man aged 60-69 years who had recovered from COVID-19.

V usage is TRBV19 and J usage is TRBJ2-7, with D perhaps matching TRBD2 (5 bases). Deletions cut 7 bases from V and 5 bases from J, with 21 bases between. Germline CDR1 reads LNHDA; CDR2 reads SQIVND (reference sequence). The CDR3 sequence is 15 residues long. The CDR3 loop reads CASKAGYTRRDEQYF. CDR3 nucleotides: TGTGCCAGTAAGGCAGGATATACGAGGCGGGACGAGCAGTACTTC. Full variable domain (rest looked up from reference TRBV19 and TRBJ2-7): DGGITQSPKYLFRKEGQNVTLSCEQNLNHDAMYWYRQDPGQGLRLIYYSQIVNDFQKGDIAEGYSVSREKKESFPLTVTSAQKNPTAFYLCASKAGYTRRDEQYFGPGTRLTVT.

The J gene is TRBJ2-2, the V gene TRBV5-6; TRBD1 is a possible D gene (6 bases). This CDR3 has 16 residues. V was shortened by 3 bases and J by 1 base, with 13 bases between the two germline ends. Germline V gene lookup returns CDR1 SGHDT and CDR2 YYEEEE. The CDR3: CASSSSMDRNTGELFF. The CDR3 DNA follows: TGTGCCAGCAGCTCGTCAATGGACAGGAACACCGGGGAGCTGTTTTTT. The full variable domain, rest sourced from reference TRBV5-6 and TRBJ2-2, is DAGVTQSPTHLIKTRGQQVTLRCSPKSGHDTVSWYQQALGQGPQFIFQYYEEEERQRGNFPDRFSGHQFPNYSSELNVNALLLGDSALYLCASSSSMDRNTGELFFGEGSRLTVL.